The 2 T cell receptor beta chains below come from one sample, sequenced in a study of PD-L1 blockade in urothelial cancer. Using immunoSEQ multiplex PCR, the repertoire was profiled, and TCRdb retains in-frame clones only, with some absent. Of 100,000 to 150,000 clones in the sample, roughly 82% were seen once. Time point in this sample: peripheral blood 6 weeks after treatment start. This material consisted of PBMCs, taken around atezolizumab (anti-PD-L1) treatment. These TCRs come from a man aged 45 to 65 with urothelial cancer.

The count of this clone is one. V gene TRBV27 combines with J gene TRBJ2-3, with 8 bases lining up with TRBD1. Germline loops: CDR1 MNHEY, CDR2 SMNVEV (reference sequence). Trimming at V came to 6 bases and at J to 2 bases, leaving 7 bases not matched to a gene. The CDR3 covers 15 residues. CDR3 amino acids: CASRRGTGVTDTQYF. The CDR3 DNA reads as TGTGCCAGCAGAAGAGGGACAGGCGTCACAGATACGCAGTATTTT.

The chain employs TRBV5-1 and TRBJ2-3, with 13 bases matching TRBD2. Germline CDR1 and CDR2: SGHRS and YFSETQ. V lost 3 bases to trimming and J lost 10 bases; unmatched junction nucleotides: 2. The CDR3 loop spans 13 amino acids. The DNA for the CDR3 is TGCGCCAGCAGCTCCGGGACTAGCGGGGCGCAGTATTTT. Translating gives CASSSGTSGAQYF.